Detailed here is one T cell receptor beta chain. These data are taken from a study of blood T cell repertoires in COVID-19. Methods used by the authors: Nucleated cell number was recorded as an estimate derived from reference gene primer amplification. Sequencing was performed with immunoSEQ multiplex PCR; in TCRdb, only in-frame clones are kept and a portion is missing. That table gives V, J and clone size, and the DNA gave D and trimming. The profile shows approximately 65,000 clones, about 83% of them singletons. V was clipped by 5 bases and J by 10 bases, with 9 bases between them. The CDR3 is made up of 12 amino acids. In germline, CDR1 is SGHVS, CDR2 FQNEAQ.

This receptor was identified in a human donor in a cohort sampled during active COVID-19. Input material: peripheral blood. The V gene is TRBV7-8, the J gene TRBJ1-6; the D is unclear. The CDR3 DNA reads TGTGCCAGCAGCAGCGGAGGCTCACCCCTCCACTTT. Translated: CASSSGGSPLHF.